These T cell receptor beta chains were read from a single sample in a study of blood T cell repertoires in COVID-19. TCRdb's table, derived via immunoSEQ multiplex PCR, lists solely in-frame clones and lacks some. The data show roughly 170,000 clones, roughly 90% seen once. The sample taken for sequencing was peripheral blood. The receptors were gathered from a man between 65 and 85 years old with active or convalescent COVID-19. CDR3s include the opening cysteine and the closing phenylalanine or tryptophan. The D gene is left open where the match is weak. Only part of the rows carry a size: once, few, many, or a class if the clone is expanded.

clone_size,d_call,j_call,v_call,cdr3_length,cdr3_nt,cdr3_aa
NA,NA,TRBJ1-5,TRBV6-5,14,TGTGCCAGCAGGTCAGACGGGGGCAATCAGCCCCAGCATTTT,CASRSDGGNQPQHF
NA,TRBD1,TRBJ1-2,TRBV3-1/TRBV3-2,13,TGTGCCAGCAGCTCCGGACAGGGCTTCGGCTACACCTTC,CASSSGQGFGYTF
NA,TRBD1,TRBJ1-5,TRBV19,14,TGTGCCAGTAGCATAGGGACAGGGAATCAGCCCCAGCATTTT,CASSIGTGNQPQHF
NA,NA,TRBJ1-1,TRBV7-2,13,TGTGCCAGCGTTCTAGGGAGGAACACTGAAGCTTTCTTT,CASVLGRNTEAFF
NA,NA,TRBJ1-5,TRBV9,14,TGTGCCAGCAGCGTAGGAGGTAGCAATCAGCCCCAGCATTTT,CASSVGGSNQPQHF
NA,NA,TRBJ1-4,TRBV7-9,15,TGTGCCAGCAGCTTAGTAGGTGGGCTCAGTGAAAAACTGTTTTTT,CASSLVGGLSEKLFF
NA,NA,TRBJ1-3,TRBV6-2/TRBV6-3,16,TGTGCCAGCAGTTACTCGTGGGGAGAAATTGGAAACACCATATATTTT,CASSYSWGEIGNTIYF
NA,TRBD1,TRBJ2-7,TRBV30,14,TGTGCCTGGAATGCCGGGACAGGGTCCTACGAGCAGTACTTC,CAWNAGTGSYEQYF
once,NA,TRBJ1-4,TRBV18,14,TGTGCCAGCTCCCTCACATCAACTAATGAAAAACTGTTTTTT,CASSLTSTNEKLFF
NA,TRBD1,TRBJ1-2,TRBV6-5,15,TGTGCCAGCAGTTACTCGACAGGGATTAACTATGGCTACACCTTC,CASSYSTGINYGYTF
NA,NA,TRBJ1-1,TRBV9,14,TGTGCCAGCAGCGCACAGGACATGAACACTGAAGCTTTCTTT,CASSAQDMNTEAFF
NA,NA,TRBJ2-7,TRBV15,17,TGTGCCACCAGCAGAGATGATAGGACAGCCGTACTAGCGGAGCAGTACTTC,CATSRDDRTAVLAEQYF
once,NA,TRBJ2-7,TRBV20-1,12,TGCAGTGCTAGTTCACTAACCTACGAGCAGTACTTC,CSASSLTYEQYF
NA,TRBD1,TRBJ2-2,TRBV30,16,TGTGCCTGGAGTGCCGACTACAGGGGAGACACCGGGGAGCTGTTTTTT,CAWSADYRGDTGELFF
NA,NA,TRBJ2-7,TRBV5-1,14,TGCGCCAGCAGCTTGGCAGGGACACACTACGAGCAGTACTTC,CASSLAGTHYEQYF
NA,NA,TRBJ2-1,TRBV30,15,TGTGCCTGGAGTGTATTCCTCGGGAATTACAATGAGCAGTTCTTC,CAWSVFLGNYNEQFF
NA,NA,TRBJ2-4,TRBV19,16,TGTGCCAGTAAGCCTGCGGATTTTAAAACCAAAAACATTCAGTACTTC,CASKPADFKTKNIQYF
once,NA,TRBJ1-1,TRBV7-6,16,TGTGCCAGCAGCTTAGTACCCCCTGGGCCGGACACTGAAGCTTTCTTT,CASSLVPPGPDTEAFF
NA,TRBD1,TRBJ2-2,TRBV11-2,14,TGTGCCAGCAGATTCGGCAGGGGGCCCGGGGAGCTGTTTTTT,CASRFGRGPGELFF
few,NA,TRBJ2-2,TRBV11-2,15,TGTGCCAGCAGCTTATCGGGTGCGGTGCCCGGGGAGCTGTTTTTT,CASSLSGAVPGELFF
NA,TRBD2,TRBJ2-7,TRBV19,14,TGTGCCAGTAAAAGGCAGCGGGGTGACTACGAGCAGTACTTC,CASKRQRGDYEQYF
NA,NA,TRBJ2-7,TRBV7-2,13,TGTGCCAGCAGCTTAGAGGCACAGTTCGAGCAGTACTTC,CASSLEAQFEQYF
once,NA,TRBJ2-6,TRBV18,18,TGTGCCAGCTCACCCCGGACGATAGGACACTCTGGGGCCAACGTCCTGACTTTC,CASSPRTIGHSGANVLTF
NA,NA,TRBJ1-2,TRBV20-1,11,TGCAGTGCTAGAACGGGGGGACGCTACACCTTC,CSARTGGRYTF
NA,TRBD2,TRBJ2-3,TRBV7-6,15,TGTGCCAGCAGCTCAAGACTAGCGGGCACAGATACGCAGTATTTT,CASSSRLAGTDTQYF
NA,NA,TRBJ2-1,TRBV27,14,TGTGCCAGCAGTCTAATCTACTCCTACAATGAGCAGTTCTTC,CASSLIYSYNEQFF
NA,NA,TRBJ2-7,TRBV7-8,14,TGTGCCAGCAGCTTAAACAGGGCAACCTACGAGCAGTACTTC,CASSLNRATYEQYF
NA,TRBD2,TRBJ2-1,TRBV6-2/TRBV6-3,15,TGTGCCAGCAGCCTACTAGCGGGCTCCTACAATGAGCAGTTCTTC,CASSLLAGSYNEQFF
few,NA,TRBJ1-2,TRBV19,13,TGTGCCAGTACCTTAGGGGAAGACTATGGCTACACCTTC,CASTLGEDYGYTF
NA,NA,TRBJ1-5,TRBV15,16,TGTGCCACCAGCAGTGGGATGGGGATGGGGCATCAGCCCCAGCATTTT,CATSSGMGMGHQPQHF
few,NA,TRBJ1-2,TRBV29-1,12,TGCAGCGTTGAGGATCCCCGGGGTGGCTACACCTTC,CSVEDPRGGYTF
NA,NA,TRBJ2-7,TRBV7-2,12,TGTGCCAGCAGCTTAGGTGTCGGCGAGCAGTACTTC,CASSLGVGEQYF
NA,TRBD1,TRBJ1-2,TRBV6-2/TRBV6-3,14,TGTGCCAGCAGCTGGGGACAGGGGGCGGCTGGCTACACCTTC,CASSWGQGAAGYTF
NA,TRBD2,TRBJ2-5,TRBV5-6,17,TGTGCCAGCAGCTTGGGATTCTTAGCGGGGGGGCAAGAGACCCAGTACTTC,CASSLGFLAGGQETQYF
NA,NA,TRBJ1-2,TRBV28,17,TGTGCCAGCAGAGCCGGGACTTCGACCTCCCCGAACTATGGCTACACCTTC,CASRAGTSTSPNYGYTF
NA,NA,TRBJ1-1,TRBV7-2,14,TGTGCCAGCAGCCCTCCTGGGGTCGGGGCTGAAGCTTTCTTT,CASSPPGVGAEAFF
NA,TRBD2,TRBJ2-1,TRBV11-2,15,TGTGCCAGCAGCCGGAGCGGGGCCACCTACAATGAGCAGTTCTTC,CASSRSGATYNEQFF
NA,NA,TRBJ1-2,TRBV5-1,14,TGCGCCAGCAGCTTGGCCCACAAGATCTATGGCTACACCTTC,CASSLAHKIYGYTF
NA,TRBD1,TRBJ1-2,TRBV12-3/TRBV12-4,13,TGTGCCAGCAGGTCGACAGGGATTGGTGGCTACACCTTC,CASRSTGIGGYTF
NA,NA,TRBJ1-2,TRBV6-5,13,TGTGCCAGCAGTTACTCGGACACGTATGGCTACACCTTC,CASSYSDTYGYTF
NA,NA,TRBJ2-7,TRBV28,12,TGTGCCAGCAGCAAATCTAGCTACGAGCAGTACTTC,CASSKSSYEQYF
NA,TRBD1,TRBJ1-5,TRBV28,17,TGTGCCAGTAAGCCGGGACAGGGCTCGACGGGAGACCAGCCCCAGCATTTT,CASKPGQGSTGDQPQHF
NA,NA,TRBJ1-2,TRBV6-2/TRBV6-3,12,TGTGCCAGCAGTTCGGACAGCTATGGCTACACCTTC,CASSSDSYGYTF
NA,TRBD1,TRBJ1-5,TRBV10-1,15,TGCGCCAGCACCTCGACAGGGGCCCGCAATCAGCCCCAGCATTTT,CASTSTGARNQPQHF
NA,TRBD1,TRBJ1-2,TRBV29-1,13,TGCAGCTACGTTGCCCGACAGGGCGATGGCTACACCTTC,CSYVARQGDGYTF
NA,TRBD1,TRBJ2-2,TRBV28,15,TGTGCCAGCAGTTACGACCAGACAGGGAACGGGGAGCTGTTTTTT,CASSYDQTGNGELFF